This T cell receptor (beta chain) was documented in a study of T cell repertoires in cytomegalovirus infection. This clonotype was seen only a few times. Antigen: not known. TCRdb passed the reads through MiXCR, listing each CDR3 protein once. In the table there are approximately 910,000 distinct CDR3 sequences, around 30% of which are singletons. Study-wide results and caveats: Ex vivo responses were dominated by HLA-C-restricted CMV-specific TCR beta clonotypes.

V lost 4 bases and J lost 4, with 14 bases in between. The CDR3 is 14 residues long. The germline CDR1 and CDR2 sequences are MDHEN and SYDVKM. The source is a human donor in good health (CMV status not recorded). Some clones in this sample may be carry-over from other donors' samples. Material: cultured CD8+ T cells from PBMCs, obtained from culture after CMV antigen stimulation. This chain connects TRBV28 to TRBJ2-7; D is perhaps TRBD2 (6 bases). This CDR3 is CASSSPRGNYEQYV. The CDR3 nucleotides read TGTGCCAGCAGTTCCCCCCGGGGGAATTACGAGCAGTACGTC.